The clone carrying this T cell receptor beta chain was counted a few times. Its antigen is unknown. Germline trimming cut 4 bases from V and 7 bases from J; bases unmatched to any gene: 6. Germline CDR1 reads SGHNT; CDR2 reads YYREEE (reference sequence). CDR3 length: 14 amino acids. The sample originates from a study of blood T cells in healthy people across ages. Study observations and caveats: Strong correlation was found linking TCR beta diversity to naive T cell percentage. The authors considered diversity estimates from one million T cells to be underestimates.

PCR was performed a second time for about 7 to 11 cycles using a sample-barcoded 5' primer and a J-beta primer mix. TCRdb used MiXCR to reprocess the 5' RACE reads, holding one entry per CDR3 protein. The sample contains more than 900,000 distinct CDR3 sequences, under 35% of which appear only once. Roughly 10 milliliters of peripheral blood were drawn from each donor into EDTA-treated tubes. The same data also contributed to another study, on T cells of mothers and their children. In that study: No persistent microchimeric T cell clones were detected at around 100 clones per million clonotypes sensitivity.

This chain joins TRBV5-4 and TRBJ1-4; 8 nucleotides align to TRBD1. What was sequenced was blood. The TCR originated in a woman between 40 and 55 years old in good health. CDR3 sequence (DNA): TGTGCCAGCAGCGTACAGGGGACAGGTGAAAAACTGTTTTTT. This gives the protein CASSVQGTGEKLFF.